Below, 21 T cell receptor beta chains from the same sample are listed, as sequenced in a study of T-cell memory formation after mild COVID-19. Each CDR3 protein gets one entry after TCRdb re-called the 5' RACE reads with MiXCR. The data hold roughly 260,000 distinct CDR3 sequences, with roughly 17% observed a single time. Material for sequencing was PBMCs or a T cell subset sorted from them (not recorded which). The receptor set was obtained from a man aged 18 to 30 who had mild COVID-19 (a few samples of this study predate the infection). Cell type and time point are not known.

This clonotype was seen only a few times. This sequence joins TRBV5-4 and TRBJ1-1, with D perhaps matching TRBD1 (5 bases). Trimming took off 4 bases at V and 1 base at J, with 11 bases between the two ends. Germline V gene sequence: CDR1 SGHNT, CDR2 YYREEE (reference sequence). CDR3 length: 14 residues. In DNA form, the CDR3 reads TGTGCCAGCAGCCCGGTCCAGGGGAACACTGAAGCTTTCTTT. Its translation is CASSPVQGNTEAFF.

This clonotype was recorded a few times. The CDR3: CASRQGDSPLHF. The CDR3 nucleotides read TGTGCCAGCAGGCAGGGGGATTCACCCCTCCACTTT. The V call is TRBV28, the J call TRBJ1-6, with 7 bases lining up with TRBD1. Per germline, CDR1 MDHEN and CDR2 SYDVKM. The J segment lost 8 bases and the V segment lost 6 bases, leaving 1 base of the junction unmatched. The CDR3 consists of 12 residues.

This chain joins TRBV6-5 and TRBJ1-5; tentative D call: TRBD1 (5 bases). Between the trimmed V and J ends, which lost 6 bases and 2 bases, there was a span of 14 bases. Germline CDR1 MNHEY, CDR2 SVGAGI. The CDR3 extends over 15 amino acids. The DNA for the CDR3 is TGTGCCAGCAGACCTCAGGGTGGCGGCAATCAGCCCCAGCATTTT. Protein: CASRPQGGGNQPQHF.

This chain uses TRBV4-2 with TRBJ2-5, with D maybe TRBD1 (5 bases). V lost 0 bases, J lost 5 bases, and 10 bases lay in between. Germline loops: CDR1 LGHNA, CDR2 YNFKEQ. The CDR3 length is 14 residues. CDR3 region: CASSQELKGETQYF. CDR3 DNA: TGTGCCAGCAGCCAAGAGTTGAAGGGGGAGACCCAGTACTTC.

V is TRBV20-1 and J is TRBJ1-4; 9 nucleotides match TRBD1. The length of the CDR3 is 13 residues. Trimming removed 7 bases from V and 6 bases from J; junction bases left unmatched: 6. Looked up from germline, CDR1 is DFQATT and CDR2 is SNEGSKA (reference sequence). CDR3 region: CSVNRDRDEKLFF. The CDR3 coding sequence is TGCAGTGTCAACCGGGACAGGGATGAAAAACTGTTTTTT.

This clonotype has only a few counts. The chain links TRBV11-2 to TRBJ1-4; D unresolved. CDR1 and CDR2 (germline): SGHAT, FQNNGV. This CDR3 spans 16 amino acids. Trimming removed 2 bases at V and 2 bases at J, with 12 bases between. The CDR3 loop is CASSLIRGSTNEKLFF. CDR3 coding DNA: TGTGCCAGCAGCTTAATCCGGGGATCGACTAATGAAAAACTGTTTTTT.

The chain couples TRBV6-6 to TRBJ1-5; D might be TRBD1 (5 bases). The CDR3 extends over 15 amino acids. Germline V gene data show CDR1 as MNHNY and CDR2 as SVGAGI (reference sequence). Trimming removed 5 bases at V and 0 bases at J, with 11 bases between. As DNA, the CDR3 is TGTGCCAGCAGTCGGGGACGGGATAGCAATCAGCCCCAGCATTTT. Amino acid sequence: CASSRGRDSNQPQHF.

This clonotype was seen only a few times. V and J are TRBV11-1 and TRBJ1-1; D is perhaps TRBD1 (5 bases). This CDR3 is built from 14 residues. The V and J ends lost 5 bases and 1 base respectively, with 11 bases between them. Germline V CDR1 and CDR2: SGHAT, FQDESV (reference sequence). CDR3 bases: TGTGCCAGCAGCCCCAGGGAAAGGAACACTGAAGCTTTCTTT. This codes for CASSPRERNTEAFF.

The genes are TRBV4-1 and TRBJ2-7; D ambiguous. Germline V gives CDR1 MGHRA, CDR2 YSYEKL. The CDR3 runs 16 residues. Trimming pared 3 bases from V and 6 bases from J, leaving 21 bases between. This CDR3 is CASSHGLSLQFLEQYF. CDR3 DNA: TGCGCCAGCAGCCACGGGCTCTCTTTGCAGTTTCTCGAGCAGTACTTC.

The J gene is TRBJ2-2, the V gene TRBV12-3 or TRBV12-4, with TRBD1 as a possible D gene (6 bases). There are 16 residues in the CDR3. Trimming took 3 bases from V and 4 from J, leaving 15 bases between them. The chain's CDR3 is CASSLRQGLGTGELFF. In DNA form, the CDR3 reads TGTGCCAGCAGTTTGCGTCAGGGGTTAGGCACCGGGGAGCTGTTTTTT.

This clonotype was counted ten times or more. This chain joins TRBV20-1 and TRBJ2-5; D remains ambiguous. Germline loops: CDR1 DFQATT, CDR2 SNEGSKA (reference sequence). The V and J ends lost 6 bases and 4 bases respectively, with 9 bases between them. The CDR3 sequence is 11 residues long. The CDR3 bases are TGCAGTGCCCCGTGGGGAGAGACCCAGTACTTC. Its protein product is CSAPWGETQYF.

This chain uses TRBV4-2 with TRBJ2-2, with 7 bases fitting TRBD1. This CDR3 region has 17 residues. With V trimmed by 0 bases and J by 2 bases, 6 bases remained unmatched. Per germline, CDR1 LGHNA and CDR2 YNFKEQ. In nucleotides, the CDR3 is TGTGCCAGCAGCCAAGAGGCAGGGGGATCCAACACCGGGGAGCTGTTTTTT. It is translated as CASSQEAGGSNTGELFF.

The table lists this clonotype with a count of one. J is TRBJ2-5 and V is TRBV9; 8 bases map to TRBD2. V was clipped by 3 bases and J by 5 bases; unmatched bases: 12. This CDR3 has 16 residues. Germline CDR1 SGDLS, CDR2 YYNGEE. CDR3 in amino acids: CASSGSGAGGRETQYF. The CDR3 nucleotides are TGTGCCAGCAGCGGTTCGGGTGCGGGGGGCCGGGAGACCCAGTACTTC.

The J gene is TRBJ1-1, the V gene TRBV12-3 or TRBV12-4, with 8 bases fitting TRBD1. This CDR3 is built from 13 residues. The J segment lost 7 bases and the V segment lost 6 bases, leaving 7 bases of the junction unmatched. In DNA form, the CDR3 reads TGTGCCAGCAGCGCTACAGGGGGGAGTGAAGCTTTCTTT. This sequence encodes CASSATGGSEAFF.

The V gene is TRBV5-1, the J gene TRBJ2-3; 7 bases agree with TRBD1. Trimming at V came to 0 bases and at J to 6 bases, leaving 7 bases not matched to a gene. Per the germline V gene, CDR1 is SGHRS and CDR2 is YFSETQ. The CDR3 length is 15 residues. Written as DNA, the CDR3 is TGCGCCAGCAGCTTGGAAGACAGGGTCGGGGATACGCAGTATTTT. Its protein product is CASSLEDRVGDTQYF. The variable domain in full, completed from reference TRBV5-1 and TRBJ2-3, reads KAGVTQTPRYLIKTRGQQVTLSCSPISGHRSVSWYQQTPGQGLQFLFEYFSETQRNKGNFPGRFSGRQFSNSRSEMNVSTLELGDSALYLCASSLEDRVGDTQYFGPGTRLTVL.

This clonotype was seen more than once but under ten times. CDR3 nucleotide sequence: TGTGCCAGCAGTTATGGACTGATGGGGAGTGAAAAACTGTTTTTT. Amino acids: CASSYGLMGSEKLFF. The chain uses TRBV6-5 and TRBJ1-4; D gene uncertain. V lost 3 bases and J 7 bases, leaving 15 bases between the germline ends. The CDR3 runs 15 residues. Germline V CDR1 and CDR2: MNHEY, SVGAGI.

The table lists this clonotype with a few counts. The chain employs TRBV5-1 and TRBJ1-3; possibly TRBD1 for D (6 bases). The germline gives CDR1 SGHRS, CDR2 YFSETQ. V lost 4 bases, J lost 3 bases, and 23 bases lay in between. This CDR3 comprises 18 residues. The CDR3 sequence: CASSQAGHLLGGGNTIYF. DNA of the CDR3: TGCGCCAGCAGCCAAGCGGGACACCTCTTGGGGGGTGGAAACACCATATATTTT. Using reference TRBV5-1 and TRBJ1-3 for the parts outside the CDR3, the full variable domain is KAGVTQTPRYLIKTRGQQVTLSCSPISGHRSVSWYQQTPGQGLQFLFEYFSETQRNKGNFPGRFSGRQFSNSRSEMNVSTLELGDSALYLCASSQAGHLLGGGNTIYFGEGSWLTVV.

This clonotype was observed a few times. This CDR3 reads CASRNDGSEQYV. The CDR3 DNA reads as TGTGCCAGCAGAAACGACGGATCCGAGCAGTACGTC. This rearrangement joins TRBV6-6 to TRBJ2-7, with no clear D. Trimming shortened V by 6 bases and J by 6 bases, and 12 bases separated the two germline ends. The germline V gene encodes CDR1 MNHNY and CDR2 SVGAGI (reference sequence). CDR3 length: 12 amino acids.

The J gene is TRBJ1-1, the V gene TRBV20-1, with 8 bases fitting TRBD1. Trimming at V came to 0 bases and at J to 4 bases, leaving 7 bases not matched to a gene. The CDR3 is 15 amino acids. The germline V gene has CDR1 DFQATT and CDR2 SNEGSKA (reference sequence). CDR3 sequence: CSARDPGQATTEAFF. For the CDR3, the DNA is TGCAGTGCTAGAGATCCGGGACAGGCTACCACTGAAGCTTTCTTT.

CDR3 DNA: TGTGCCAGCAGCTTGAATATAGCAGATACGCAGTATTTT. This gives the protein CASSLNIADTQYF. This chain joins TRBV5-5 and TRBJ2-3, with D unclear. This CDR3 contains 13 residues. Per the germline V gene, CDR1 is SGHKS and CDR2 is YYEKEE (reference sequence). Deletions cut 1 base from V and 4 bases from J, with 7 bases between. The whole variable domain, filled in from reference TRBV5-5 and TRBJ2-3, reads DAGVTQSPTHLIKTRGQQVTLRCSPISGHKSVSWYQQVLGQGPQFIFQYYEKEERGRGNFPDRFSARQFPNYSSELNVNALLLGDSALYLCASSLNIADTQYFGPGTRLTVL.

This clonotype was recorded a few times. The gene calls are TRBV5-1 and TRBJ1-1, with a weak D call TRBD1 (5 bases). Germline V gene sequence: CDR1 SGHRS, CDR2 YFSETQ. The CDR3 totals 13 residues. Trimming shortened V by 2 bases and J by 4 bases, and 9 bases separated the two germline ends. Here the CDR3 reads CASSFQGTTEAFF. The CDR3 DNA is TGCGCCAGCAGCTTTCAGGGAACCACTGAAGCTTTCTTT.